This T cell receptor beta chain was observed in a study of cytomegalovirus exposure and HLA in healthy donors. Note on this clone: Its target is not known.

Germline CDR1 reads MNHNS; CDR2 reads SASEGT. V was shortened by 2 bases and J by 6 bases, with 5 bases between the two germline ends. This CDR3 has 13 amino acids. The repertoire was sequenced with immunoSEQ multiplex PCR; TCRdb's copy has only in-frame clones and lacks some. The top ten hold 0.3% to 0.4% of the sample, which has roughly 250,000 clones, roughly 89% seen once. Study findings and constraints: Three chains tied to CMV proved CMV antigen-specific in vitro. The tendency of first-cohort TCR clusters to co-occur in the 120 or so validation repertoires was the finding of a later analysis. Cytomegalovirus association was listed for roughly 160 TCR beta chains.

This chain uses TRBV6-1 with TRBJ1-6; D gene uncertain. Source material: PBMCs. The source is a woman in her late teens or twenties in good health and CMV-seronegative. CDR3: CASSESFNSPLHF. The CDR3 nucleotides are TGTGCCAGCAGTGAATCTTTTAATTCACCCCTCCACTTT.